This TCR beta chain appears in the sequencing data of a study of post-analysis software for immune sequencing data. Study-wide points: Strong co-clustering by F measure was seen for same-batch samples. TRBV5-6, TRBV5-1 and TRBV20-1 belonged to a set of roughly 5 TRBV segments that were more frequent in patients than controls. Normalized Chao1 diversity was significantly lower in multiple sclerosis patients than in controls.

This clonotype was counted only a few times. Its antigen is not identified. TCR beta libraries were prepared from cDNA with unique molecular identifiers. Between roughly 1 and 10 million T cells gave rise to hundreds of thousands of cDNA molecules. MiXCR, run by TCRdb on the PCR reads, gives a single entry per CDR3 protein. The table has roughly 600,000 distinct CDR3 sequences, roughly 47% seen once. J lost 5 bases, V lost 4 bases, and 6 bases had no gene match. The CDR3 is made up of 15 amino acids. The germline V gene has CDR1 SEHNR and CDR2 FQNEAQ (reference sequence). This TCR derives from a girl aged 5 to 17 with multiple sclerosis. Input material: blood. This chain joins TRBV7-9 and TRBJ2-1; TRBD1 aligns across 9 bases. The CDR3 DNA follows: TGTGCCAGCAGCTGTCCGGGACAGGGAGACAATGAGCAGTTCTTC. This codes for CASSCPGQGDNEQFF.